This passage covers 32 T cell receptor beta chains from one sample sequenced in a study of vaccination and CD4 T cells after COVID-19. For these TCRs, the target antigens are not known. The treatment denotes: approximately 10-day PBMC culture with coronavirus spike peptide pools or control peptides (ViraFEST assay). CD4+ T cells that had been cultured provided DNA sequenced with the Oncomine TCR Beta short-read assay. TCRdb reprocessed the PCR reads with MiXCR, giving one entry per CDR3 protein. The sample consists of more than 25,000 distinct CDR3 sequences, roughly 57% of them appearing once. Specimen: CD4+ T cells from blood, cultured in vitro, collected after SARS-CoV-2 vaccination. The receptors derive from a human donor who received a COVID-19 vaccine.

This clonotype was seen more than once but under ten times. The chain recombines TRBV6-1 with TRBJ1-1; TRBD1 matches 10 bases. CDR1 and CDR2 from the germline V gene are MNHNS and SASEGT. This CDR3 has 15 amino acids. V lost 6 bases, J lost 1 base, and 5 bases stayed unmatched. CDR3 residues: CASRRTGGGNTEAFF. In DNA form, the CDR3 reads TGTGCCAGCAGACGGACAGGGGGGGGGAACACTGAAGCTTTCTTT.

The chain links TRBV4-1 to TRBJ2-7; tentative D call: TRBD2 (5 bases). The germline V and J ends were trimmed by 0 bases and 0 bases, with 12 bases remaining between them. CDR3 length: 16 amino acids. Germline-derived CDR1 and CDR2 are MGHRA and YSYEKL. In nucleotides, the CDR3 is TGCGCCAGCAGCCAAGATTTCGGGGAAAGCTCCTACGAGCAGTACTTC. It codes for CASSQDFGESSYEQYF.

The V call is TRBV30, the J call TRBJ1-2, with unresolved D. Germline V lookup: CDR1 GTSNPN, CDR2 SVGIG (reference sequence). This CDR3 is built from 14 residues. Trimming cost V 7 bases and J 6 bases, with 21 bases left between them. The CDR3 region has the DNA TGTGCCTTCCTCCCCTTGGGGAGTGTTCATGGCTACACCTTC. Translation gives CAFLPLGSVHGYTF.

The J gene is TRBJ2-7, the V gene TRBV29-1; 12 positions agree with TRBD2. Trimming cost V 1 base and J 2 bases; bases outside gene matches: 6. This CDR3 has 16 residues. Germline-derived CDR1 and CDR2 are SQVTM and ANQGSEA. The CDR3 sequence is CSVEGRLAGVTYEQYF. CDR3 coding DNA: TGCAGCGTTGAAGGGAGACTAGCGGGGGTTACCTACGAGCAGTACTTC.

This clonotype was seen a handful of times. The chain uses TRBV19 and TRBJ1-6; 9 bases fit TRBD1. The trim removed 7 bases at V and 7 bases at J, leaving 8 bases unmatched. The germline V gene has CDR1 LNHDA and CDR2 SQIVND (reference sequence). The CDR3 loop spans 15 amino acids. CDR3 protein: CASTSGTGRNSPLHF. In DNA, the CDR3 is TGTGCCAGTACCTCCGGGACAGGGCGGAATTCACCCCTCCACTTT.

This clonotype was seen only a few times. This chain uses TRBV18 with TRBJ1-2, with D maybe TRBD1 (5 bases). Germline V gene lookup returns CDR1 KGHSH and CDR2 LQKENI. V was trimmed by 6 bases and J by 0 bases, leaving 17 bases between them. The CDR3 has 16 amino acids. The CDR3 sequence is CASSPDRAQSNYGYTF. In DNA form, the CDR3 reads TGTGCCAGCTCCCCCGACAGAGCACAATCTAACTATGGCTACACCTTC.

This clonotype was detected only a few times. This chain uses TRBV20-1 with TRBJ2-5; a weak D match, TRBD1 (6 bases). Germline V CDR1 and CDR2: DFQATT, SNEGSKA (reference sequence). This CDR3 is 16 amino acids long. Trimming removed 0 bases from V and 6 bases from J, with 20 bases in between. The CDR3 region has the DNA TGCAGTGCTAGAGATTGGAGCAGGGGAAATTTGCAGACCCAGTACTTC. The encoded protein is CSARDWSRGNLQTQYF.

This clonotype has only a few counts. The chain carries TRBV7-2 and TRBJ2-1; D is possibly TRBD2 (6 bases). The CDR3 is 14 amino acids. V lost 6 bases, J lost 4 bases, and 13 bases lay in between. The germline V gene has CDR1 SGHTA and CDR2 FQGNSA. CDR3 in DNA: TGTGCCAGCAGTTATAAAAGCGGGTACAATGAGCAGTTCTTC. Encoded protein: CASSYKSGYNEQFF. Looking up the rest from reference TRBV7-2 and TRBJ2-1 gives the full variable domain: GAGVSQSPSNKVTEKGKDVELRCDPISGHTALYWYRQSLGQGLEFLIYFQGNSAPDKSGLPSDRFSAERTGGSVSTLTIQRTQQEDSAVYLCASSYKSGYNEQFFGPGTRLTVL.

V and J are TRBV2 and TRBJ2-7, with 9 nucleotides matching TRBD1. Germline lookup yields CDR1 SNHLY and CDR2 FYNNEI. V lost 4 bases to trimming and J lost 2 bases; unmatched junction nucleotides: 9. The CDR3 length is 16 residues. The CDR3 protein is CASSGPTGGYPYEQYF. The CDR3 region has the DNA TGTGCCAGCAGTGGACCTACAGGGGGCTATCCCTACGAGCAGTACTTC. The complete variable domain, with remaining parts taken from reference TRBV2 and TRBJ2-7, reads EPEVTQTPSHQVTQMGQEVILRCVPISNHLYFYWYRQILGQKVEFLVSFYNNEISEKSEIFDDQFSVERPDGSNFTLKIRSTKLEDSAMYFCASSGPTGGYPYEQYFGPGTRLTVT.

This clonotype was seen only a few times. The V and J genes are TRBV7-9 and TRBJ1-5, with 7 bases matching TRBD1. V trimming: 0 bases; J trimming: 0 bases; junction bases outside the gene matches: 5. In germline, CDR1 is SEHNR, CDR2 FQNEAQ (reference sequence). The CDR3 sequence is 17 residues long. The CDR3 here is CASSLAVGGISNQPQHF. The CDR3 coding sequence is TGTGCCAGCAGCTTAGCCGTAGGGGGCATTAGCAATCAGCCCCAGCATTTT.

The gene calls are TRBV18 and TRBJ2-1; a possible D gene is TRBD1 (6 bases). The CDR3 has 16 residues. Germline-derived CDR1 and CDR2 are KGHSH and LQKENI. The V gene lost 3 bases and the J gene lost 6 bases, with 18 bases spanning the gap. In DNA, the CDR3 is TGTGCCAGCTCACCTTCACAGGGAAGAGGATCCAATGAGCAGTTCTTC. This encodes CASSPSQGRGSNEQFF.

V usage is TRBV7-9 and J usage is TRBJ1-2; D gene unclear. The CDR3 is 14 residues long. Trimming cost V 3 bases and J 5 bases, with 13 bases left between them. CDR1 and CDR2 (germline): SEHNR, FQNEAQ (reference sequence). CDR3 sequence reads: CASSFGLSPYGYTF. In DNA form, the CDR3 reads TGTGCCAGCAGCTTCGGTTTATCGCCTTATGGCTACACCTTC.

The V gene is TRBV30, the J gene TRBJ1-5, with D perhaps matching TRBD1 (6 bases). There are 14 residues in the CDR3. The ends were cut back, 0 bases at V and 1 base at J, with 7 bases in the middle. CDR1 and CDR2 (germline): GTSNPN, SVGIG (reference sequence). CDR3 nucleotides: TGTGCCTGGAGTGTAGGGGGGAGCAATCAGCCCCAGCATTTT. Translating gives CAWSVGGSNQPQHF.

V is TRBV14 and J is TRBJ1-2; D gene unclear. The CDR3 covers 13 residues. V lost 0 bases, J lost 3 bases, and 5 bases lay in between. The germline CDR1 and CDR2 sequences are SGHDN and FVKESK. In nucleotides, the CDR3 is TGTGCCAGCAGCCAAGATCTGTACTATGGCTACACCTTC. Amino acid sequence: CASSQDLYYGYTF.

J is TRBJ1-6 and V is TRBV6-1; 12 bases match TRBD1. With 4 bases clipped from V and 10 bases from J, the junction kept 5 bases outside the gene matches. The CDR3 is 15 amino acids. CDR1 MNHNS and CDR2 SASEGT come from the germline V gene. DNA of the CDR3: TGTGCCAGCAGTGGAGGGACAGGGGGCCAGTCACCCCTCCACTTT. This encodes CASSGGTGGQSPLHF.

The V gene is TRBV19, the J gene TRBJ2-3; D remains unclear. V gave up 4 bases and J gave up 5 bases, with 13 bases separating them. CDR1 is LNHDA, CDR2 SQIVND, per germline (reference sequence). The CDR3 covers 14 residues. CDR3 region: CASSNRPRGDTQYF. Here the CDR3 DNA reads TGTGCCAGTAGTAACAGACCCAGAGGAGATACGCAGTATTTT.

This clonotype has only a few counts. V usage is TRBV25-1 and J usage is TRBJ1-1; no clear D gene. V lost 4 bases, J lost 11 bases, and 14 bases lay in between. CDR3 length: 12 amino acids. In germline, CDR1 is MGHDK, CDR2 SYGVNS. CDR3 residues: CASSGPSTAAFF. The CDR3 coding sequence is TGTGCCAGCAGTGGGCCTTCGACTGCGGCTTTCTTT.

This clonotype was seen a few times. V is TRBV6-1 and J is TRBJ1-3; D is unclear. The V gene's germline CDR1 is MNHNS and CDR2 SASEGT. This CDR3 is 13 amino acids long. V lost 5 bases to trimming and J lost 4 bases, with 9 bases between them. The CDR3 DNA sequence: TGTGCCAGCAGTCCCGAACCCGGAAACACCATATATTTT. This encodes CASSPEPGNTIYF.

V is TRBV27 and J is TRBJ2-3, with unresolved D. CDR3 size: 15 residues. Germline-derived CDR1 and CDR2 are MNHEY and SMNVEV (reference sequence). V dropped 0 bases and J dropped 6 bases, with 13 bases sitting between them. The CDR3 sequence is CASSLSSWGRDTQYF. DNA of the CDR3: TGTGCCAGCAGTTTATCGTCCTGGGGAAGGGATACGCAGTATTTT.

DNA for the CDR3: TGTGCCAGCAGTTACATGAACTCACCCCTCCACTTT. Protein sequence: CASSYMNSPLHF. The V and J genes are TRBV6-5 and TRBJ1-6; D unresolved. Trimming took 2 bases from V and 10 from J, leaving 6 bases between them. The CDR3 is 12 amino acids. Germline V gene sequence: CDR1 MNHEY, CDR2 SVGAGI.

The chain employs TRBV2 and TRBJ1-6; D perhaps matches TRBD1 (6 bases). V dropped 0 bases and J dropped 3 bases, with 12 bases sitting between them. Germline loops: CDR1 SNHLY, CDR2 FYNNEI. The CDR3 sequence is 17 residues long. CDR3 nucleotides: TGTGCCAGCAGTGAAGCGGGGGCAGGGAACTATAATTCACCCCTCCACTTT. Translating it yields CASSEAGAGNYNSPLHF.

The rearrangement uses TRBV6-1 and TRBJ1-5; D not certain. V dropped 6 bases and J dropped 1 base, with 19 bases sitting between them. The CDR3 covers 17 residues. The germline CDR1 and CDR2 sequences are MNHNS and SASEGT. The CDR3 coding sequence is TGTGCCAGCAGGTCGACCCCTACCGGCTCGAGCAATCAGCCCCAGCATTTT. Translated: CASRSTPTGSSNQPQHF.

This clonotype occurred a few times. The V and J genes are TRBV10-3 and TRBJ2-5, with 12 bases fitting TRBD2. Unmatched junction bases numbered 9, after V lost 8 bases and J lost 5 bases. The CDR3 consists of 15 residues. Germline assignment: CDR1 ENHRY and CDR2 SYGVKD. The CDR3: CAIGPSGGARETQYF. The CDR3 region has the DNA TGTGCCATCGGCCCTAGCGGGGGGGCCAGGGAGACCCAGTACTTC.

The chain carries TRBV12-3 or TRBV12-4 and TRBJ2-7, with D perhaps TRBD1 or TRBD2 (5 bases each). The ends were cut back, 8 bases at V and 6 bases at J, with 23 bases in the middle. The CDR3 loop spans 15 amino acids. CDR3 sequence (DNA): TGTGCCAGCGCCTCGAGGGGCAGGGTCCATGGCGAGCAGTACTTC. Translation: CASASRGRVHGEQYF.

This clonotype was seen a few times. V is TRBV6-1 and J is TRBJ2-7; D gene uncertain. The V and J ends lost 7 bases and 2 bases respectively, with 15 bases between them. Germline V gives CDR1 MNHNS, CDR2 SASEGT. The CDR3 covers 14 residues. The CDR3 loop reads CASTLTVGTYEQYF. The CDR3 DNA reads TGTGCCAGCACCCTAACGGTGGGAACCTACGAGCAGTACTTC.

This clonotype was seen only a few times. The chain couples TRBV12-3 or TRBV12-4 to TRBJ1-3; D not certain. Trimming left V 3 bases short and J 5 bases short, with 8 bases between. The CDR3 has 13 residues. The CDR3 sequence is CASSLAPRNTIYF. CDR3 coding DNA: TGTGCCAGCAGTTTGGCCCCCCGAAACACCATATATTTT.

There are a few counts of this clonotype. V and J are TRBV27 and TRBJ1-2, with D possibly being TRBD1 (6 bases). This CDR3 contains 14 residues. The germline V gene has CDR1 MNHEY and CDR2 SMNVEV (reference sequence). V lost 8 bases to trimming and J lost 4 bases, with 17 bases between them. The CDR3 is CASGNQGQVYGYTF. CDR3 nucleotides: TGTGCCAGCGGGAACCAGGGGCAAGTCTATGGCTACACCTTC.

This clonotype was picked up a small number of times. This sequence joins TRBV19 and TRBJ2-2; 8 bases are a match to TRBD1. Germline assignment: CDR1 LNHDA and CDR2 SQIVND (reference sequence). Trimming took 4 bases from V and 5 from J; bases not matched to a gene: 6. The CDR3 has 15 residues. CDR3 DNA sequence: TGTGCCAGTAGTACAACCGGGACAGGAACCGGGGAGCTGTTTTTT. Translated, it gives CASSTTGTGTGELFF.

This clonotype was seen only a few times. CDR3 loop: CASSQDSAGVGATQYF. CDR3 coding DNA: TGCGCCAGCAGCCAAGATAGCGCGGGGGTGGGTGCTACGCAGTATTTT. This chain links TRBV4-1 with TRBJ2-3; TRBD2 matches 7 bases. Germline assignment: CDR1 MGHRA and CDR2 YSYEKL. With V trimmed by 0 bases and J by 8 bases, 11 bases remained unmatched. This CDR3 has 16 residues.

The chain is built from TRBV19 and TRBJ2-3; the D gene could be TRBD1 or TRBD2 (6 bases each). Germline assignment: CDR1 LNHDA and CDR2 SQIVND (reference sequence). Between the trimmed V and J ends, which lost 4 bases and 6 bases, there was a span of 14 bases. The CDR3 has 14 residues. The CDR3 loop is CASSRQAAGDTQYF. CDR3 in DNA: TGTGCCAGTAGTAGACAGGCGGCGGGGGATACGCAGTATTTT.

The rearrangement joins TRBV5-4 to TRBJ2-7, with 7 bases fitting TRBD2. J was trimmed by 0 bases and V by 4 bases; bases with no gene match: 10. Germline values: CDR1 SGHNT, CDR2 YYREEE (reference sequence). This CDR3 contains 16 residues. CDR3 loop: CASSRWERGSSYEQYF. CDR3 DNA sequence: TGTGCCAGCAGCCGTTGGGAGCGGGGTAGCTCCTACGAGCAGTACTTC.

V usage is TRBV7-9 and J usage is TRBJ2-5, with a possible D match to TRBD1 (7 bases). V was clipped by 5 bases and J by 1 base, with 14 bases between them. Germline CDR1 SEHNR, CDR2 FQNEAQ (reference sequence). The CDR3 consists of 15 residues. The CDR3 region is CASSLGGTVQETQYF. The CDR3 region has the DNA TGTGCCAGCAGCCTAGGAGGGACAGTCCAAGAGACCCAGTACTTC. Looking up the rest from reference TRBV7-9 and TRBJ2-5 gives the full variable domain: DTGVSQNPRHKITKRGQNVTFRCDPISEHNRLYWYRQTLGQGPEFLTYFQNEAQLEKSRLLSDRFSAERPKGSFSTLEIQRTEQGDSAMYLCASSLGGTVQETQYFGPGTRLLVL.